This T cell receptor beta chain was identified during a study of technical replicates of blood from four donors. The CDR3 contains 13 residues. V shed 6 bases and J 6 bases; nucleotides not matched to a gene: 5. In germline, CDR1 is SNHLY, CDR2 FYNNEI. The assay was immunoSEQ multiplex PCR, and TCRdb's table has in-frame clones only and misses some. The table records 65,000 to 85,000 clones, 96% of them present only once. The rearrangement uses TRBV2 and TRBJ2-1; 7 nucleotides align to TRBD2. Material for sequencing was T cells isolated from PBMCs. This clonotype was sampled from a human donor in good health. CDR3 sequence: CASSGTKGNEQFF. CDR3 sequence (DNA): TGTGCCAGCAGCGGGACTAAGGGCAATGAGCAGTTCTTC.